This T cell receptor (beta chain) is from a study of cytomegalovirus exposure and HLA in healthy donors. General study results and limits: Among TCR beta chains, those listed as cytomegalovirus-associated numbered over 150.

The CDR3 contains 14 residues. Germline V lookup: CDR1 SEHNR, CDR2 FQNEAQ (reference sequence). V dropped 6 bases and J dropped 0 bases, with 12 bases sitting between them. As to this clone: Its antigen remains unknown.

A multiplex PCR was run with 60 Vbeta primers and 13 Jbeta primers. Sequenced by immunoSEQ multiplex PCR; TCRdb stores in-frame clones only, minus some. The sample has about 200,000 clones, about three quarters seen once; the top ten hold less than 1.1%. The chain uses TRBV7-9 and TRBJ2-7, with a weak D call TRBD2 (5 bases). The source material was PBMCs. The sequence derives from a woman aged 35 to 49 in good health and CMV-seronegative. The CDR3 sequence: CASSLAGNSYEQYF. For the CDR3, the DNA is TGTGCCAGCAGTCTGGCGGGCAACTCCTACGAGCAGTACTTC.